Below, one T cell receptor beta chain is given with its context. Its antigen remains undetermined. Base-call qualities are not available, and no considerably larger clone is one nucleotide away. Receptor libraries were prepared by the immunoSEQ multiplex PCR assay. TCRdb limited this immuneACCESS table to in-frame rearrangements with V and J called. A share of clones is missing; checked studies link under half to unresolved V genes, and the rest is unexplained. This sample gives fewer than 300,000 clones in total; almost 85% of them show up just once. The ten top clones hold roughly 15% of the sample. The source of the sample is a study of control samples from healthy donors and cancer patients (dated by TCRdb to the early 2020s). CDR1 and CDR2, looked up from the germline V gene, are SNHLY and FYNNEI. The CDR3 runs 17 amino acids, cysteine and phenylalanine included. Only CDR3 DNA remains: 51 bases, in frame from the first base. Germline trimming: 4 bases from V, 8 bases from J; junction bases outside gene matches: 15.

Rearrangement joined TRBV2 to TRBJ2-1; 9 bases in between match TRBD2. Input material: PBMCs. This sequence was found in a woman aged 60 to 75 with lung cancer. In nucleotides, the sequence is TGTGCCAGCAGTGTAGGAGCGGGAGGTATTCCGGCGCATGAGCAGTTCTTC. Its coded protein is CASSVGAGGIPAHEQFF. The full variable domain, completed from the reference TRBV2 and TRBJ2-1 proteins outside the CDR3, reads EPEVTQTPSHQVTQMGQEVILRCVPISNHLYFYWYRQILGQKVEFLVSFYNNEISEKSEIFDDQFSVERPDGSNFTLKIRSTKLEDSAMYFCASSVGAGGIPAHEQFFGPGTRLTVL.